Below are 6 T cell receptor beta chains sequenced from a single sample in a study of cytomegalovirus exposure and HLA in healthy donors. The repertoire was sequenced with immunoSEQ multiplex PCR; TCRdb's copy has only in-frame clones and lacks some. The sample has roughly 200,000 clones, about 81% seen once. Sample: PBMCs. Receptor source: a woman aged 25-40 years in good health and CMV-seronegative.

Comment on this clone: This same CDR3 is encoded by further DNA sequences in the sample. The chain recombines TRBV6-6 with TRBJ2-5; TRBD1 is a possible D gene (5 bases). From germline, CDR1 is MNHNY and CDR2 SVGAGI (reference sequence). This CDR3 has 14 amino acids. V gave up 0 bases and J gave up 1 base, with 6 bases separating them. CDR3 coding DNA: TGTGCCAGCAGTTACTCAGGGGCCCAAGAGACCCAGTACTTC. Residues: CASSYSGAQETQYF.

The chain recombines TRBV5-1 with TRBJ2-1, with a tentative D call TRBD2 (6 bases). V was trimmed by 4 bases and J by 8 bases, leaving 19 bases between them. Germline-derived CDR1 and CDR2 are SGHRS and YFSETQ. The CDR3 has 15 residues. The CDR3 region is CASSVVFRPGDEQFF. As DNA, the CDR3 is TGCGCCAGCAGCGTGGTGTTCCGCCCGGGGGATGAGCAGTTCTTC.

This clone turned up a few times. This chain links TRBV25-1 with TRBJ1-2, with D perhaps matching TRBD1 (6 bases). This CDR3 is built from 13 residues. Trimming removed 3 bases from V and 8 bases from J, with 13 bases in between. Germline V CDR1 and CDR2: MGHDK, SYGVNS. Here the CDR3 reads CASSDGQGSGYTF. CDR3 nucleotide sequence: TGTGCCAGCAGTGATGGGCAGGGGAGCGGCTACACCTTC.

The rearrangement links TRBV5-4 to TRBJ2-2, with D perhaps matching TRBD1 (6 bases). The V gene's germline CDR1 is SGHNT and CDR2 YYREEE (reference sequence). With 2 bases removed from V and 3 bases from J, the gap between germline ends came to 11 bases. The length of the CDR3 is 15 residues. The CDR3 region is CASSLRGSHTGELFF. The CDR3 DNA sequence: TGTGCCAGCAGCTTAAGGGGGAGCCACACCGGGGAGCTGTTTTTT.

The chain uses TRBV6-5 and TRBJ1-2, with D hard to call. The V gene lost 7 bases and the J gene lost 4 bases, with 16 bases spanning the gap. The CDR3 loop spans 14 amino acids. In germline, CDR1 is MNHEY, CDR2 SVGAGI. Here the CDR3 reads CASIPAGFPYGYTF. The CDR3 DNA is TGTGCCAGCATTCCTGCAGGTTTCCCCTATGGCTACACCTTC.

The V and J genes are TRBV28 and TRBJ1-2, with D unresolved. The CDR3 covers 13 residues. Trimming removed 2 bases from V and 1 base from J, with 5 bases in between. Germline V gene sequence: CDR1 MDHEN, CDR2 SYDVKM. CDR3 residues: CASSLESNYGYTF. Here the CDR3 DNA reads TGTGCCAGCAGTTTAGAGAGTAACTATGGCTACACCTTC.